These 16 T cell receptor beta chains originate from one sample sequenced in a study of read filtering for tumor transcriptome and immune sequencing (dated by TCRdb to the early 2020s). The instrument given in TCRdb is Illumina HiSeq 4000. TCR libraries were constructed from approximately 390 ng RNA using the Immunoverse kit, and molecular barcoded adaptors covering alpha/delta and beta/gamma chains were employed. The public reads were reprocessed in TCRdb via fastp at Q25 and MiXCR, keeping in-frame beta chains. Every entry covers one CDR3 protein and lists the most common genes and DNA from its rows. Counted in this sample were fewer than 100,000 distinct CDR3 sequences; around an eighth of them appeared once. The ten most abundant clones make up about 16% of the sample. Sequencing was performed on a population of CD138-negative cells sorted from bone marrow. The cell subset or site label, read with the paper, signifies: bone marrow mononuclear cells depleted of CD138+ plasma/myeloma cells by negative magnetic selection. The receptors originated from a donor aged 40 or over with multiple myeloma.

This clonotype was recorded many times. The rearrangement uses TRBV20-1 and TRBJ1-1; maybe TRBD1 (5 bases). Between the trimmed V and J ends, which lost 6 bases and 1 base, there was a span of 6 bases. There are 11 residues in the CDR3. Germline-derived CDR1 and CDR2 are DFQATT and SNEGSKA (reference sequence). CDR3 region: CSAGQNTEAFF. For the CDR3, the DNA is TGCAGTGCCGGACAGAACACTGAAGCTTTCTTT.

This clonotype was counted ten times or more. The rearrangement joins TRBV20-1 to TRBJ2-1, with 15 bases identical to TRBD2. Germline lookup yields CDR1 DFQATT and CDR2 SNEGSKA (reference sequence). Trimming at V came to 1 base and at J to 9 bases, leaving 7 bases not matched to a gene. This CDR3 region has 16 residues. This CDR3 is CSARVSGLAGGGEQFF. Here the CDR3 DNA reads TGCAGTGCTAGAGTGAGCGGACTAGCGGGAGGGGGTGAGCAGTTCTTC.

This clonotype was seen repeatedly, ten times or more. V usage is TRBV9 and J usage is TRBJ1-1; the D is unclear. V was cut by 0 bases and J by 1 base, with 7 bases left in between. Germline-derived CDR1 and CDR2 are SGDLS and YYNGEE. The CDR3 has 14 amino acids. CDR3 region: CASSVDIANTEAFF. The CDR3 region has the DNA TGTGCCAGCAGCGTAGACATCGCGAACACTGAAGCTTTCTTT.

This clonotype was counted many times. The chain has TRBV29-1 and TRBJ1-1, with 8 bases that match TRBD1. The junction had 5 bases not matched to a gene; V was cut back by 4 bases and J by 4 bases. Germline-derived CDR1 and CDR2 are SQVTM and ANQGSEA. The CDR3 totals 13 residues. The chain's CDR3 is CSVATGEGTEAFF. CDR3 sequence (DNA): TGCAGCGTTGCGACAGGGGAAGGCACTGAAGCTTTCTTT.

This clonotype came up many times. The chain is built from TRBV30 and TRBJ2-2; perhaps TRBD1 as D (6 bases). The V end was cut by 4 bases, the J end by 3 bases, with 9 bases between. This CDR3 is built from 13 residues. The germline gives CDR1 GTSNPN, CDR2 SVGIG (reference sequence). CDR3 DNA sequence: TGTGCCTGGACGGGGACACACACCGGGGAGCTGTTTTTT. As protein: CAWTGTHTGELFF. Full variable domain (missing parts from reference TRBV30 and TRBJ2-2): SQTIHQWPATLVQPVGSPLSLECTVEGTSNPNLYWYRQAAGRGLQLLFYSVGIGQISSEVPQNLSASRPQDRQFILSSKKLLLSDSGFYLCAWTGTHTGELFFGEGSRLTVL.

This clonotype was found many times. The chain is built from TRBV7-3 and TRBJ1-1; TRBD1 is a possible D gene (5 bases). The CDR3 contains 14 residues. Germline CDR1 and CDR2: SGHTA and FQGTGA. Trimming stripped 4 bases from V and 0 bases from J, with 9 bases between. CDR3 DNA: TGTGCCAGCAGCTCCGGGACCTTGAACACTGAAGCTTTCTTT. Translated: CASSSGTLNTEAFF.

There are many counts of this clonotype. The chain joins TRBV9 to TRBJ1-2; unclear D gene. Per germline, CDR1 SGDLS and CDR2 YYNGEE. The CDR3 is made up of 15 amino acids. V lost 0 bases to trimming and J lost 2 bases, with 11 bases between them. The CDR3 loop is CASSVESQGNYGYTF. CDR3 DNA sequence: TGTGCCAGCAGCGTAGAATCGCAAGGGAACTATGGCTACACCTTC.

This clonotype was counted at least ten times. Here the CDR3 reads CASSLGDADTQYF. The CDR3 nucleotides are TGCGCCAGCAGCTTGGGGGATGCAGATACGCAGTATTTT. The V and J genes are TRBV5-1 and TRBJ2-3, with D uncertain. Germline V gene lookup returns CDR1 SGHRS and CDR2 YFSETQ. This CDR3 comprises 13 residues. The V gene lost 0 bases and the J gene lost 4 bases, with 6 bases spanning the gap.

In this sample, this clonotype turned up many times. This chain connects TRBV5-1 to TRBJ2-2; a weak D match, TRBD2 (5 bases). This CDR3 contains 14 residues. Trimming shortened V by 1 base and J by 3 bases, and 7 bases separated the two germline ends. CDR1 is SGHRS and CDR2 is YFSETQ in the germline V gene. CDR3 in amino acids: CASSLLEDTGELFF. CDR3 nucleotides: TGCGCCAGCAGCTTGCTGGAGGACACCGGGGAGCTGTTTTTT.

This clonotype was seen more than once but under ten times. The V call is TRBV28, the J call TRBJ1-2; 7 bases line up with TRBD1. Germline lookup yields CDR1 MDHEN and CDR2 SYDVKM. The trim removed 6 bases at V and 6 bases at J, leaving 10 bases unmatched. CDR3 length: 14 residues. As DNA, the CDR3 is TGTGCCAGCAGCCGCGGGACAGCGTATGATGGCTACACCTTC. It specifies CASSRGTAYDGYTF.

Many counts were recorded for this clonotype. This rearrangement joins TRBV12-3 or TRBV12-4 to TRBJ2-7; possibly TRBD1 for D (6 bases). Trimming removed 6 bases at V and 1 base at J, with 13 bases between. The length of the CDR3 is 14 residues. CDR3 residues: CASREQGPSYEQYF. The CDR3, as DNA: TGTGCCAGCAGGGAACAGGGCCCTTCCTACGAGCAGTACTTC.

At least ten counts were recorded for this clonotype. The chain combines TRBV7-8 with TRBJ2-5; TRBD2 matches at 8 bases. Trimming at V came to 2 bases and at J to 2 bases, leaving 1 base not matched to a gene. This CDR3 comprises 14 residues. Germline V gene sequence: CDR1 SGHVS, CDR2 FQNEAQ. The CDR3 loop reads CASSLPSGQETQYF. In DNA, the CDR3 is TGTGCCAGCAGCTTACCTAGCGGGCAAGAGACCCAGTACTTC.

This clonotype was counted ten times or more. The chain couples TRBV3-1 to TRBJ2-7; 10 bases map to TRBD2. The length of the CDR3 is 15 residues. V shed 3 bases, J shed 7 bases, and the junction held 9 bases outside the gene matches. The germline CDR1 and CDR2 sequences are LGHDT and YNNKEL (reference sequence). The CDR3 region has the DNA TGTGCCAGCAGCCACACCGGGACTAGCGCGGGGGAGCAGTACTTC. This gives the protein CASSHTGTSAGEQYF.

This clonotype was observed many times. This chain links TRBV29-1 with TRBJ1-2, with TRBD1 matching 11 bases. The CDR3 is made up of 14 amino acids. From germline, CDR1 is SQVTM and CDR2 ANQGSEA. V lost 5 bases, J lost 7 bases, and 9 bases stayed unmatched. The CDR3 sequence is CSVLGQGATSGYTF. The DNA of the CDR3 is TGCAGCGTTCTCGGACAGGGGGCAACGAGTGGCTACACCTTC. The full variable domain, completed using reference TRBV29-1 and TRBJ1-2, is SAVISQKPSRDICQRGTSLTIQCQVDSQVTMMFWYRQQPGQSLTLIATANQGSEATYESGFVIDKFPISRPNLTFSTLTVSNMSPEDSSIYLCSVLGQGATSGYTFGSGTRLTVV.

There are many counts of this clonotype. The chain combines TRBV5-1 with TRBJ2-5; D may correspond to TRBD1 or TRBD2 (6 bases each). Germline lookup yields CDR1 SGHRS and CDR2 YFSETQ. This CDR3 spans 17 amino acids. V dropped 3 bases and J dropped 1 base, with 19 bases sitting between them. The CDR3 DNA reads TGCGCCAGCAGCTCCGGGGGCTTAGACAGACCCCAAGAGACCCAGTACTTC. It encodes CASSSGGLDRPQETQYF.

As for this clonotype: A much larger clone differs by one base, so this may be a read error. The chain uses TRBV29-1 and TRBJ2-2, with D perhaps TRBD2 (7 bases). This CDR3 is 14 amino acids long. Trimming removed 6 bases from V and 5 bases from J, with 16 bases in between. CDR1 and CDR2 from the germline V gene are SQVTM and ANQGSEA. Here the CDR3 DNA reads TGCAGCGTCATCCACAGGGAGGGGACCGGGGAGCTGTTTTTT. Its translation is CSVIHREGTGELFF.